This is a list of T cell receptor beta chains from one sample in a study of T cells after yellow fever vaccination. One entry per CDR3 protein, called by TCRdb with MiXCR from the 5' RACE reads. The repertoire holds about 330,000 distinct CDR3 sequences, with around 7% as singletons. The sample consisted of PBMCs, taken roughly 45 days after the first yellow fever vaccination. These receptors were collected from a man between 18 and 29 years old who received the YFV17D yellow fever vaccine. Each CDR3 is given with its conserved first and last residue. The order of the fields is J gene, D gene, CDR3 length, clone size, V gene, CDR3 protein, CDR3 DNA. D genes are given only for firm matches. Clone size is given for some rows only: seen once, a few or many times, or a class if the clone is expanded.

j_gene: TRBJ2-5; d_gene: TRBD1; len: 14; abundance: .; v_gene: TRBV10-2; CDR3aa: CASGGQGAWETQYF; CDR3nt: TGCGCCAGCGGCGGACAGGGGGCATGGGAGACCCAGTACTTC
j_gene: TRBJ2-5; d_gene: .; len: 13; abundance: few; v_gene: TRBV3-1; CDR3aa: CASSQDAAETQYF; CDR3nt: TGTGCCAGCAGCCAAGATGCGGCGGAGACCCAGTACTTC
j_gene: TRBJ2-2; d_gene: TRBD2; len: 14; abundance: .; v_gene: TRBV12-3/TRBV12-4; CDR3aa: CASSLLAGVGELFF; CDR3nt: TGTGCCAGCAGTTTACTAGCGGGGGTCGGGGAGCTGTTTTTT
j_gene: TRBJ2-3; d_gene: TRBD2; len: 14; abundance: many; v_gene: TRBV12-3/TRBV12-4; CDR3aa: CASSSGGGTDTQYF; CDR3nt: TGTGCCAGCAGCTCCGGGGGGGGGACAGATACGCAGTATTTT
j_gene: TRBJ2-2; d_gene: .; len: 16; abundance: .; v_gene: TRBV5-1; CDR3aa: CARGPLDRPNTGELFF; CDR3nt: TGCGCCAGGGGGCCCTTGGACAGACCCAACACCGGGGAGCTGTTTTTT
j_gene: TRBJ1-1; d_gene: .; len: 13; abundance: many; v_gene: TRBV6-6; CDR3aa: CASSFSGETEAFF; CDR3nt: TGTGCCAGCAGTTTCTCAGGGGAGACTGAAGCTTTCTTT
j_gene: TRBJ2-7; d_gene: TRBD2; len: 15; abundance: .; v_gene: TRBV12-3/TRBV12-4; CDR3aa: CASRATSGGAWEQYF; CDR3nt: TGTGCCAGCAGAGCGACTAGCGGGGGGGCTTGGGAGCAGTACTTC
j_gene: TRBJ1-1; d_gene: .; len: 15; abundance: .; v_gene: TRBV5-4; CDR3aa: CASTEPGHMNTEAFF; CDR3nt: TGTGCCAGCACCGAGCCGGGACATATGAACACTGAAGCTTTCTTT
j_gene: TRBJ1-5; d_gene: .; len: 13; abundance: .; v_gene: TRBV12-3/TRBV12-4; CDR3aa: CASSRDSHQPQHF; CDR3nt: TGTGCCAGCAGCCGGGACTCTCATCAGCCCCAGCATTTT
j_gene: TRBJ2-4; d_gene: .; len: 14; abundance: few; v_gene: TRBV5-1; CDR3aa: CASAAGQAQAREYF; CDR3nt: TGCGCCAGCGCTGCCGGCCAGGCACAGGCTCGGGAGTACTTC
j_gene: TRBJ2-5; d_gene: .; len: 14; abundance: few; v_gene: TRBV5-1; CDR3aa: CASRGYGSQETQYF; CDR3nt: TGCGCCAGCAGGGGGTACGGATCCCAAGAGACCCAGTACTTC
j_gene: TRBJ1-1; d_gene: .; len: 14; abundance: .; v_gene: TRBV20-1; CDR3aa: CSARPGSLNTEAFF; CDR3nt: TGCAGTGCTAGGCCAGGGTCCCTGAACACTGAAGCTTTCTTT
j_gene: TRBJ1-2; d_gene: .; len: 16; abundance: .; v_gene: TRBV7-6; CDR3aa: CASSLGAPGYSGGYTF; CDR3nt: TGTGCCAGCAGCTTAGGAGCTCCAGGGTATTCGGGCGGCTACACCTTC
j_gene: TRBJ2-2; d_gene: TRBD1; len: 15; abundance: few; v_gene: TRBV7-3; CDR3aa: CASSPDRADTGELFF; CDR3nt: TGTGCCAGCAGCCCGGACAGGGCCGACACCGGGGAGCTGTTTTTT
j_gene: TRBJ2-1; d_gene: .; len: 10; abundance: many; v_gene: TRBV12-3/TRBV12-4; CDR3aa: CASSLEKQFF; CDR3nt: TGTGCCAGCAGTTTGGAGAAGCAGTTCTTC
j_gene: TRBJ1-1; d_gene: .; len: 12; abundance: many; v_gene: TRBV14; CDR3aa: CASSQGNYPAFF; CDR3nt: TGTGCCAGCAGCCAGGGAAATTATCCCGCTTTCTTT